This TCR beta chain was profiled in a study of shared clonotypes between healthy human individuals. Trimming cost V 3 bases and J 6 bases, with 2 bases left between them. The CDR3 is 11 residues long. Germline CDR1 MGHRA, CDR2 YSYEKL. When replicate PCRs were run on unsorted PBMC, they used about 300 ng DNA, 25,000 to 35,000 T cell genomes. Using immunoSEQ multiplex PCR, the repertoire was profiled, and TCRdb retains in-frame clones only, with some absent. Of a few hundred thousand clones listed, 65% to 80% are singletons. Specimen: PBMCs. The sequence was collected from a woman aged 40 to 55 in good health. Some clones in this sample may be carry-over from other donors' samples. This chain uses TRBV4-1 with TRBJ2-2, with D hard to call. The CDR3 region is CASSQAGELFF. CDR3 in DNA: TGCGCCAGCAGCCAGGCCGGGGAGCTGTTTTTT.